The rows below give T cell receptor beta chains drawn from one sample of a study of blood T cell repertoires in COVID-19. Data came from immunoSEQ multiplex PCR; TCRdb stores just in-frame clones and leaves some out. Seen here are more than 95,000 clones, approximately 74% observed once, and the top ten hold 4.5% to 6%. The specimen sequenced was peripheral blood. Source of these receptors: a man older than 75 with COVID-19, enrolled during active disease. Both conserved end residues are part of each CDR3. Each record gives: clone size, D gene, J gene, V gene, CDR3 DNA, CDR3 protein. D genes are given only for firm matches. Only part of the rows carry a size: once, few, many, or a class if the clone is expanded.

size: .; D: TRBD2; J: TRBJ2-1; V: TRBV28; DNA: TGTGCCAGCAGTTTCTTGACTAGCGGTTCCTACAATGAGCAGTTCTTC; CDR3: CASSFLTSGSYNEQFF
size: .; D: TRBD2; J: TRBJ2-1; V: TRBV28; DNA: TGTGCCAGCAGTCCTAGCGGGAGGGCCGGTGAGCAGTTCTTC; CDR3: CASSPSGRAGEQFF
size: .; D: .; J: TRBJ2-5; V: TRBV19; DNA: TGTGCCAGTAGTATTTCCAACCAAGAGACCCAGTACTTC; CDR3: CASSISNQETQYF
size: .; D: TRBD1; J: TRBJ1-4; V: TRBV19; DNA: TGTGCCAGTACCGGTGGCGGGACAGGAACGGAAAAACTGTTTTTT; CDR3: CASTGGGTGTEKLFF
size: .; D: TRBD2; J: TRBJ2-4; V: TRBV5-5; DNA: TGTGCCAGCAGCTTGACTAGCGGGAGAAACATTCAGTACTTC; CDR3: CASSLTSGRNIQYF
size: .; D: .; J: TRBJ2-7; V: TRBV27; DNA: TGTGCCAGCAGTCCCGGGAGACTCGCTATCGAGCAGTACTTC; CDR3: CASSPGRLAIEQYF
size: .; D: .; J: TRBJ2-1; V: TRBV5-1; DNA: TGCGCCAGCAGCTTGGCTGGGAGTTACAATGAGCAGTTCTTC; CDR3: CASSLAGSYNEQFF
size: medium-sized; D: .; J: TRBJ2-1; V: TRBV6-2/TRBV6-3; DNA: TGTGCCAGCAGTTACGACTTTTTCGATGAGCAGTTCTTC; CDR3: CASSYDFFDEQFF
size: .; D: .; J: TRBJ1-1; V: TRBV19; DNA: TGTGCCAGTAGACCGGCAGGGTCCACTGAAGCTTTCTTT; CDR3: CASRPAGSTEAFF
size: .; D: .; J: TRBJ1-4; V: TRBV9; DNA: TGTGCCAGCAGCGAGGCCCCCCAGGGAGGGAATGAAAAACTGTTTTTT; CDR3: CASSEAPQGGNEKLFF
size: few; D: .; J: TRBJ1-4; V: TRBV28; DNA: TGTGCCAGCAGTTTTCCGCCGGTTGAAAAACTGTTTTTT; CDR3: CASSFPPVEKLFF
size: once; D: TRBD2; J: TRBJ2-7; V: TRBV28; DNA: TGTGCCAGCAGTTTATATGGACTAGCGGGAGAACGGTACGAGCAGTACTTC; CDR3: CASSLYGLAGERYEQYF
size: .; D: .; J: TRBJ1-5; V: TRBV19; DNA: TGTGCCACTACAGGGTACGGTAGCAATCAGCCCCAGCATTTT; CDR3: CATTGYGSNQPQHF
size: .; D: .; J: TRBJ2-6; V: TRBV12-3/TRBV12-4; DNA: TGTGCCAGCAGCGCAGCAGAGGGGGACGTCCTGACTTTC; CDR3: CASSAAEGDVLTF
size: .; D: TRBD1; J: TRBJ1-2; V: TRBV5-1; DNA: TGCGCCAGCAGCTTGGGGACAGGGGAGAACAACTATGGCTACACCTTC; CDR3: CASSLGTGENNYGYTF
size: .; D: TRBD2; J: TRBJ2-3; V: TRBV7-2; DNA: TGTGCCAGCAGCTACGAGCCGGGACTAGCGGGACCCACAGATACGCAGTATTTT; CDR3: CASSYEPGLAGPTDTQYF
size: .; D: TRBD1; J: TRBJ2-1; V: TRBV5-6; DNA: TGTGCCAGCAGCCGTGGGACAGAGAATGAGCAGTTCTTC; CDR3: CASSRGTENEQFF
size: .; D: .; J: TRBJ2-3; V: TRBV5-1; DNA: TGCGCCAGCAGCTTGGACCCCAGGAGGGTCACAGATACGCAGTATTTT; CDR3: CASSLDPRRVTDTQYF
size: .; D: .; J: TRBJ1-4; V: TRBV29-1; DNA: TGCAGCGTAGCCGTTGGTGCAACTAATGAAAAACTGTTTTTT; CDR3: CSVAVGATNEKLFF
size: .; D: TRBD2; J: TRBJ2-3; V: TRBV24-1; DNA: TGTGCCACCAGTTCGACACCGGGACTAGTCACAGATACGCAGTATTTT; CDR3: CATSSTPGLVTDTQYF
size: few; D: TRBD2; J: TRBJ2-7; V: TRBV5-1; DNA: TGCGCCAGCAGCTTGGAGTTAGCGGGAACGGGGTACGAGCAGTACTTC; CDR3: CASSLELAGTGYEQYF
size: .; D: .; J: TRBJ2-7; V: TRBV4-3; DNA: TGCGCCAGCAGCCAAGACCGGGGGTATTACGAGCAGTACTTC; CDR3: CASSQDRGYYEQYF
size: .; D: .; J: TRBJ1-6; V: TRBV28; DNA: TGTGCCAGCAGTTCCCCGGCCAGGGTAAGGTCACCCCTCCACTTT; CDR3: CASSSPARVRSPLHF
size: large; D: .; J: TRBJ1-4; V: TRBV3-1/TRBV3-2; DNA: TGTGCCAGCAGCCAAGACCGAAGTAAATCAAGGGGAGAAAAACTGTTTTTT; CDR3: CASSQDRSKSRGEKLFF
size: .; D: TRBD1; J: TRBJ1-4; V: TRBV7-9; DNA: TGTGCCAGCAGCCAGGGACAGGGGGAAAAACTGTTTTTT; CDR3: CASSQGQGEKLFF
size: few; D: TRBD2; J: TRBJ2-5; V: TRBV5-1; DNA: TGCGCCAGCAGCTTGGGACCGACTAGCGGGCGGGAGACCCAGTACTTC; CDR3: CASSLGPTSGRETQYF
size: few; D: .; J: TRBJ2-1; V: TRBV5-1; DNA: TGCGCCAGCAGCGTGGTAGGTGGACAGAACTCCAATGAGCAGTTCTTC; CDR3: CASSVVGGQNSNEQFF
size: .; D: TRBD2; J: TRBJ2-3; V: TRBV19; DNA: TGTGCCAGTAAAAGGACTAGCGGGAGGGCCATGGATACGCAGTATTTT; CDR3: CASKRTSGRAMDTQYF
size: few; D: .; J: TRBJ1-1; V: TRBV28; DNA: TGTGCCAGCAGTTTAGTGGGGGGTGAAGCTTTCTTT; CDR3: CASSLVGGEAFF
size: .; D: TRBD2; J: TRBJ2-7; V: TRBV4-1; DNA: TGCGCCAGCAGCCCAGCGGGACCTAGAGTCGAGCAGTACTTC; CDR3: CASSPAGPRVEQYF
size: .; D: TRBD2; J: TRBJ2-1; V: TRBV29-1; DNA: TGCAGCGTCACTGGGCGGGAGACCTACAATGAGCAGTTCTTC; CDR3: CSVTGRETYNEQFF
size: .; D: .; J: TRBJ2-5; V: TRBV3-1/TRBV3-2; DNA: TGTGCCAGCAGCCTGACAGACAGAGAGACCCAGTACTTC; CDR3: CASSLTDRETQYF
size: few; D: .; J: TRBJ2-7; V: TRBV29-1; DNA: TGCAGCGTTGTTCCAGGGGTAGACGAGCAGTACTTC; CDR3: CSVVPGVDEQYF
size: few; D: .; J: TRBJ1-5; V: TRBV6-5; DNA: TGTGCCAGCAGTTACGGGCAGGGCCTCAATCAGCCCCAGCATTTT; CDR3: CASSYGQGLNQPQHF
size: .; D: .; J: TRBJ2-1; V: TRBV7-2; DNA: TGTGCCAGCAGCTTTGGTGGCAGGGACTACAATGAGCAGTTCTTC; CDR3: CASSFGGRDYNEQFF
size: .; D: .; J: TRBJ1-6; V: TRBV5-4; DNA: TGTGCCAGCAGCCCACGGACGGGATATAATTCACCCCTCCACTTT; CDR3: CASSPRTGYNSPLHF
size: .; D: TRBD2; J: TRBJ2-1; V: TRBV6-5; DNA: TGTGCCAGCAAAGCTAGCGGGAGTCGGCATGAGCAGTTCTTC; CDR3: CASKASGSRHEQFF
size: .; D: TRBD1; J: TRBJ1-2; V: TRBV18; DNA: TGTGCCAGCTCACGACCGGGACAGGGTGGAGGCTACACCTTC; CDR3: CASSRPGQGGGYTF
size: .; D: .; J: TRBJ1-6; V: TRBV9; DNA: TGTGCCAGCAGCCTGGGGACACATAGCAATTCACCCCTCCACTTT; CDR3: CASSLGTHSNSPLHF
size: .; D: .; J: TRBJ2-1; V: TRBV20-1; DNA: TGCAGTGCCTCCTTTAATGAGCAGTTCTTC; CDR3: CSASFNEQFF
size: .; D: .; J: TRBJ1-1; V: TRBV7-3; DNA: TGTGCCAGCAGCTTAAAAGGCGGTGGGAGAAGAACTGAAGCTTTCTTT; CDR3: CASSLKGGGRRTEAFF
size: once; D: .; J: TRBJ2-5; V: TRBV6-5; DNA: TGTGCCAGCAGTTACGAGTCGGGAGTCATCGAGACCCAGTACTTC; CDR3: CASSYESGVIETQYF
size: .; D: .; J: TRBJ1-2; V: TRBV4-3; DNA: TGCGCCAGCAGCCACTCACTCAGAGGGTATGGCTACACCTTC; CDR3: CASSHSLRGYGYTF
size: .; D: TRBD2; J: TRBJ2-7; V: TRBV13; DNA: TGTGCCAGCAGCACTCGGACTAGCTTGAGCGAGCAGTACTTC; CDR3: CASSTRTSLSEQYF
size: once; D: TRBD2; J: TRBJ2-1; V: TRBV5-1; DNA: TGCGCCAGCAGCTTGGAACTAGCGGGAGGGCCGCGACAGTTCTTC; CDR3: CASSLELAGGPRQFF
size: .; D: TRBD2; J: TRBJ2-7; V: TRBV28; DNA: TGTGCCAGCAGTTTACCCTGGGCTAGCGGAGCCTACGAGCAGTACTTC; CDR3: CASSLPWASGAYEQYF
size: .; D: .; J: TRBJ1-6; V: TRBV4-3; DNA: TGCGCCAGCAGCCAAGCTTTAGGGACAAGGAGTTCACCCCTCCACTTT; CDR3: CASSQALGTRSSPLHF
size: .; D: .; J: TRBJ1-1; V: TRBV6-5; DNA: TGTGCCAGCAGTCCAGGTCGGACTGAAGCTTTCTTT; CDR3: CASSPGRTEAFF
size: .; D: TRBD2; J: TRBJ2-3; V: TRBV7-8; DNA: TGTGCCAGCAGCTTAAGGTTCTCCAAGGCGGCTAGCGGGACCTCTAGCACAGATACGCAGTATTTT; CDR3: CASSLRFSKAASGTSSTDTQYF